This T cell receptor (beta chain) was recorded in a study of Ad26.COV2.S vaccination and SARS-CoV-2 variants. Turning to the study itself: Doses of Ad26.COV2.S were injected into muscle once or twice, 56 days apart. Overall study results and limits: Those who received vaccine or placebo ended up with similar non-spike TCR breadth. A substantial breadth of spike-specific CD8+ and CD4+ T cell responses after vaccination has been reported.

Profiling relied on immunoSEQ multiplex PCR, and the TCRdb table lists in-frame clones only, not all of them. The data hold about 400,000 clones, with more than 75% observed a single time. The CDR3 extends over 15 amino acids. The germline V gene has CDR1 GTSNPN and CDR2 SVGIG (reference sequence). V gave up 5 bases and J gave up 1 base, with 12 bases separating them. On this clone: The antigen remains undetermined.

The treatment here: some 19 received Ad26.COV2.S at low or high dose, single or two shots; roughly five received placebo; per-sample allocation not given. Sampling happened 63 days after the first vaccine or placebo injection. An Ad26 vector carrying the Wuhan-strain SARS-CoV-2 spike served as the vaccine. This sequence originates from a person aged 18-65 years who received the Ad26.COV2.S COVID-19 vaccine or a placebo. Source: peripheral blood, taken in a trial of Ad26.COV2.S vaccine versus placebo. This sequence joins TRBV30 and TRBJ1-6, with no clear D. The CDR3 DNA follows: TGTGCCTGGGAGTCCGTGGGGTCCTATAATTCACCCCTCCACTTT. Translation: CAWESVGSYNSPLHF.